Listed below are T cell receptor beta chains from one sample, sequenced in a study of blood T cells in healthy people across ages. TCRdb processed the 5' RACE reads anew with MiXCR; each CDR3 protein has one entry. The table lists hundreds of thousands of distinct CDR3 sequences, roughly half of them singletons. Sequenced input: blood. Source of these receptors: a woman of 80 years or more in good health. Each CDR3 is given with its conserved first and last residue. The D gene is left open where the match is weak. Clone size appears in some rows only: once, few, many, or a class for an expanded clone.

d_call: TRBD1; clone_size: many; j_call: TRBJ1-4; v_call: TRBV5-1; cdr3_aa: CASSIGTGNEKLFF; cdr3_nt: TGCGCCAGCAGCATCGGGACAGGGAACGAAAAACTGTTTTTT
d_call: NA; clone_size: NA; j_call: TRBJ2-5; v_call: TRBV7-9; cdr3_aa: CASNFGSGKVYGQYF; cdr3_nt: TGTGCCAGCAACTTCGGTTCAGGCAAGGTCTACGGGCAGTACTTC
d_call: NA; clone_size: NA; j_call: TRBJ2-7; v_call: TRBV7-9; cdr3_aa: CASSPLYSTGVEQYF; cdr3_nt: TGTGCCAGCAGCCCCCTTTACTCTACGGGGGTCGAGCAGTACTTC
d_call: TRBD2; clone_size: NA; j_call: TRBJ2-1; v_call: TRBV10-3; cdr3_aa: CAIRRSSGNNEQFF; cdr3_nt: TGTGCCATCAGGCGGTCTAGCGGTAACAATGAGCAGTTCTTC
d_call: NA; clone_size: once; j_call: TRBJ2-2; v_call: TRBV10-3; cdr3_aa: CAISGIRGVDTGELFF; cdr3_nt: TGTGCCATCAGTGGGATCAGGGGAGTGGACACCGGGGAGCTGTTTTTT
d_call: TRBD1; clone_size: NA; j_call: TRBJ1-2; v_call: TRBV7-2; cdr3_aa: CASSLVQGVASKGYTF; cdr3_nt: TGTGCCAGCAGCTTAGTCCAGGGGGTGGCCTCGAAGGGCTACACCTTC
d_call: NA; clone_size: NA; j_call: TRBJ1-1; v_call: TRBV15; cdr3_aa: CATSTRKTESNTEAFF; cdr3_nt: TGTGCCACCAGCACCAGAAAGACAGAATCAAACACTGAAGCTTTCTTT
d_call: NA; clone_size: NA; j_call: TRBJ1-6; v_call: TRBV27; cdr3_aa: CASSLNRMNSPLHF; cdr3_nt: TGTGCCAGCAGTTTAAACAGAATGAATTCACCCCTCCACTTT
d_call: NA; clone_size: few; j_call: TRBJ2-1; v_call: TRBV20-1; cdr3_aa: CSASLRWDLPEQFF; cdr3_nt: TGCAGTGCTAGCTTGCGGTGGGACCTCCCCGAGCAGTTCTTC
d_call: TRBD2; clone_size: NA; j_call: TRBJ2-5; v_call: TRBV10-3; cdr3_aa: CAISESTSGSRETQYF; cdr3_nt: TGTGCCATCAGTGAGTCAACTAGCGGGAGCCGAGAGACCCAGTACTTC
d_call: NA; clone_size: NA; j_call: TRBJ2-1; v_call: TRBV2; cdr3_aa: CASVRDSSVNEQFF; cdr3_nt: TGTGCCAGCGTCCGGGACTCGTCCGTCAATGAGCAGTTCTTC
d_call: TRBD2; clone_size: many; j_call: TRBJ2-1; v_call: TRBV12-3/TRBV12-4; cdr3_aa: CASRSSGNPLVGEQFF; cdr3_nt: TGTGCCAGCAGATCAAGCGGGAACCCCCTAGTGGGTGAGCAGTTCTTC
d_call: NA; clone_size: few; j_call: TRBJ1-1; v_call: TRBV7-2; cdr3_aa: CASSFAGLPNMNTEAFF; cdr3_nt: TGTGCCAGCAGCTTCGCAGGGCTTCCGAATATGAACACTGAAGCTTTCTTT
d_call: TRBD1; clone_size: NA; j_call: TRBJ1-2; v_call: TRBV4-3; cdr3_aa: CASSPGQMNYGYTF; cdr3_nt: TGCGCCAGCAGCCCGGGACAGATGAACTATGGCTACACCTTC
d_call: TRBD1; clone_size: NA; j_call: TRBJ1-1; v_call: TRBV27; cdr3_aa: CASVRGTGGLSTEAFF; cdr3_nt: TGTGCCAGCGTTCGAGGGACAGGGGGCTTGAGCACTGAAGCTTTCTTT
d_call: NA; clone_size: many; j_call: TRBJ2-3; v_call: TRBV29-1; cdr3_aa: CSGGEGTDTQYF; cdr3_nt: TGCAGCGGGGGAGAGGGTACAGATACGCAGTATTTT
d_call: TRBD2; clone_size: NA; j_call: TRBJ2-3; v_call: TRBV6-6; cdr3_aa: CASSLCAGGSTGTQYF; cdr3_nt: TGTGCCAGCAGTCTATGCGCGGGGGGCTCGACAGGTACGCAGTATTTT
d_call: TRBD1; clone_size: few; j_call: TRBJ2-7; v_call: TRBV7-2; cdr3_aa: CASSLRRTGGYSYNEQYF; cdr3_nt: TGTGCCAGCAGCTTAAGAAGGACAGGGGGGTACTCCTACAATGAGCAGTACTTC
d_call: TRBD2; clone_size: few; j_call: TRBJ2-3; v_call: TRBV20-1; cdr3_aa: CSEIAGGGGQYF; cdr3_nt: TGCAGTGAAATAGCGGGAGGGGGCGGGCAGTATTTT
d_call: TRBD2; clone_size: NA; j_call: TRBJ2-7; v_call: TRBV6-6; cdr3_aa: CASRGPGTSSENYEQYF; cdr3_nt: TGTGCCAGCAGGGGACCCGGGACTAGCTCAGAAAACTACGAGCAGTACTTC
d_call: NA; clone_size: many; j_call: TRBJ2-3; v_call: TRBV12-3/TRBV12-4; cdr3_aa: CASSLYRLLDADTQYF; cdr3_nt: TGTGCCAGCAGTTTATACCGTCTGCTAGATGCAGATACGCAGTATTTT
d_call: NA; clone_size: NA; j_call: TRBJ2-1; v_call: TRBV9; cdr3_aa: CASSVAISWGGNGNEQFF; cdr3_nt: TGTGCCAGCAGCGTAGCGATCAGTTGGGGCGGGAACGGCAATGAGCAGTTCTTC
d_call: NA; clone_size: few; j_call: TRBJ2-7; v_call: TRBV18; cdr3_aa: CASSPPAPAEQYF; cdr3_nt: TGTGCCAGCTCACCACCAGCTCCGGCCGAGCAGTACTTC
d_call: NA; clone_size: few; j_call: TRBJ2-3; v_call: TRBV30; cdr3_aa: CAWSSHRTMAQYF; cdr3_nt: TGTGCCTGGAGTTCTCACAGGACCATGGCGCAGTATTTT
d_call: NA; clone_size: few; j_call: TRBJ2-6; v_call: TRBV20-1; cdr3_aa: CSAPRAGANVLTF; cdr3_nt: TGCAGTGCTCCCCGGGCTGGGGCCAACGTCCTGACTTTC
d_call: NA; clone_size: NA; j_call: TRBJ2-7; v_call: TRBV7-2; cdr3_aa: CASSWTKRPQYF; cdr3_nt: TGTGCCAGCAGCTGGACCAAACGGCCCCAGTACTTC
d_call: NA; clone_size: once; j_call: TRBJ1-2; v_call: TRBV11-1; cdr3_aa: CASAPFAGDYGYTF; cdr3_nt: TGTGCCAGCGCTCCCTTTGCAGGGGACTATGGCTACACCTTC
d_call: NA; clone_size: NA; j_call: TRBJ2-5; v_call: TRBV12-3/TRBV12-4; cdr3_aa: CASSLTLEQYF; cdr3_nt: TGTGCCAGCAGTTTGACATTGGAGCAGTACTTC
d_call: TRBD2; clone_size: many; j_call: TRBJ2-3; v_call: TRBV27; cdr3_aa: CASNLAGTDTQYF; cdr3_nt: TGTGCCAGCAACTTAGCGGGAACGGATACGCAGTATTTT
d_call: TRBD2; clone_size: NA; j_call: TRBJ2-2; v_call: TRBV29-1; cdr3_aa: CSVGSGTNTGELFF; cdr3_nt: TGCAGCGTTGGGAGCGGGACGAACACCGGGGAGCTGTTTTTT
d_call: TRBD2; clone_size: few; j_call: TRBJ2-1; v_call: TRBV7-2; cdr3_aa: CASSPLAGEYNEQFF; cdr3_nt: TGTGCCAGCAGCCCTCTAGCGGGGGAATACAATGAGCAGTTCTTC
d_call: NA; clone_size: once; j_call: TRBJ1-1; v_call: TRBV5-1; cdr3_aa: CASSLPRRGSTEAFF; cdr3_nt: TGCGCCAGCAGCTTGCCTCGGAGGGGGTCCACTGAAGCTTTCTTT
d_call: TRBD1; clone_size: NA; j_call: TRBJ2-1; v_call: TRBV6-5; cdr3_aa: CASHRPGGHNEQFF; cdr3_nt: TGTGCCAGCCACCGGCCAGGGGGCCACAATGAGCAGTTCTTC
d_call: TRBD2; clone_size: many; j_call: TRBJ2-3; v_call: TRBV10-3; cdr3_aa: CATLPRDYRTDTQYF; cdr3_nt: TGTGCCACCTTGCCCCGGGACTACCGCACAGATACGCAGTATTTT
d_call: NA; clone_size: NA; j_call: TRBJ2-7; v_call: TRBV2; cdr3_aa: CASSGDGGPYEQYF; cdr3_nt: TGTGCCAGCAGTGGAGATGGAGGGCCCTACGAGCAGTACTTC
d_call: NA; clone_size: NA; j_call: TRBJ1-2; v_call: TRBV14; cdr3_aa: CASSLGVVEGYGYTF; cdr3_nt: TGTGCCAGCAGCCTCGGGGTTGTTGAAGGCTATGGCTACACCTTC
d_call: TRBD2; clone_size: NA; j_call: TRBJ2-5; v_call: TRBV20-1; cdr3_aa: CSARAPFSGGHETQYF; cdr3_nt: TGCAGTGCTAGAGCCCCGTTTAGCGGGGGCCACGAGACCCAGTACTTC
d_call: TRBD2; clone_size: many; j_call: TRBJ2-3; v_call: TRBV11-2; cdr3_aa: CASSLDRRTSRLDTQYF; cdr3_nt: TGTGCCAGCAGCTTAGATAGAAGGACTAGTCGATTAGATACGCAGTATTTT
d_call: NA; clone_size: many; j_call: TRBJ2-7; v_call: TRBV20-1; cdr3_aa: CSARGELAVSYEQYF; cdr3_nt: TGCAGTGCCAGGGGGGAGCTAGCGGTCTCCTACGAGCAGTACTTC
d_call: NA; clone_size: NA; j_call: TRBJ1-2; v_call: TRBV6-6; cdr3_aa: CASSPARGYGYTF; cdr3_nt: TGTGCCAGCAGTCCGGCGCGGGGCTATGGCTACACCTTC
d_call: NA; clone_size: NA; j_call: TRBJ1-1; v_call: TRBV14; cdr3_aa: CASSQDWGAARGNTEAFF; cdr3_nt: TGTGCCAGCAGCCAAGATTGGGGGGCGGCTAGGGGAAACACTGAAGCTTTCTTT
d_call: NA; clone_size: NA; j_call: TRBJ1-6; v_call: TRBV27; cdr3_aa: CASSLGGDYNSPLHF; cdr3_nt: TGTGCCAGCAGTTTAGGCGGAGACTATAATTCACCCCTCCACTTT
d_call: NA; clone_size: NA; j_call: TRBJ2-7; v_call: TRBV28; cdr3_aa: CASSLSTGSANEQYF; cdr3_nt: TGTGCCAGCAGTTTAAGTACAGGGTCGGCCAACGAGCAGTACTTC
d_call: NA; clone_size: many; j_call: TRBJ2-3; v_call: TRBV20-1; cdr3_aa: CSARGVESTDTQYF; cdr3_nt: TGCAGTGCTAGGGGGGTTGAAAGCACAGATACGCAGTATTTT
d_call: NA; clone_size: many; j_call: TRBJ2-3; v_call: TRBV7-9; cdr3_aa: CASSLRVVGDTQYF; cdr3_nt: TGTGCCAGCAGCTTACGGGTCGTGGGAGATACGCAGTATTTT
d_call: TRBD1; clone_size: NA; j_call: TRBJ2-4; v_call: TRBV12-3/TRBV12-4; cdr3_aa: CASTDRALAKNIQYF; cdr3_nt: TGTGCCAGCACCGACAGGGCCTTAGCCAAAAACATTCAGTACTTC